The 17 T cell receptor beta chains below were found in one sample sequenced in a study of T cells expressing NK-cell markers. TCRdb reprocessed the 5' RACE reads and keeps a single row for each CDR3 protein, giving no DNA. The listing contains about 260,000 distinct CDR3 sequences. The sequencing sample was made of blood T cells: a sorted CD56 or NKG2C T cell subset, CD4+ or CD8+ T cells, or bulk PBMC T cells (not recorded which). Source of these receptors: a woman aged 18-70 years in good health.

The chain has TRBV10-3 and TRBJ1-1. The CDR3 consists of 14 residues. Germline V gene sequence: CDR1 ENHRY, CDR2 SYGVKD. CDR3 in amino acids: CAISERDKSTEAFF.

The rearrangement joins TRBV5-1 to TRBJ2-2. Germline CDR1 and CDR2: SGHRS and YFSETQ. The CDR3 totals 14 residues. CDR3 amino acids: CASSLAVITGELFF. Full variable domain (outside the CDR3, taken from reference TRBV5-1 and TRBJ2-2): KAGVTQTPRYLIKTRGQQVTLSCSPISGHRSVSWYQQTPGQGLQFLFEYFSETQRNKGNFPGRFSGRQFSNSRSEMNVSTLELGDSALYLCASSLAVITGELFFGEGSRLTVL.

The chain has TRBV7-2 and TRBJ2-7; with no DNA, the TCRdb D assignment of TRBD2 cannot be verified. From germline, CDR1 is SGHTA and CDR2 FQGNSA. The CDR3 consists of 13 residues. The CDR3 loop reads CASSHSGHYEQYF.

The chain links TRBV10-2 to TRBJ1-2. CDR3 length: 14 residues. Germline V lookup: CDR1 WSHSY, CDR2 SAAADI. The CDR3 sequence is CASSELGDLYGYTF.

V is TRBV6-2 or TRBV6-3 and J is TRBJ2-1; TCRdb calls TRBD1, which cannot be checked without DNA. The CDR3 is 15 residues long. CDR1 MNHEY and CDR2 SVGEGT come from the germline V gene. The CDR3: CASSTGGGGYNEQFF.

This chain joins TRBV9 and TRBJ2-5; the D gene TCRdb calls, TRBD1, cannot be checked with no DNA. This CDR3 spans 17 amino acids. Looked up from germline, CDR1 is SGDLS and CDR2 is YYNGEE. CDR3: CASSVGQGRSGQETQYF.

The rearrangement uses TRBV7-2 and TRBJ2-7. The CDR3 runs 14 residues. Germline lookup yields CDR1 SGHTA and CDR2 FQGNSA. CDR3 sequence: CASSSYRGAYEQYF.

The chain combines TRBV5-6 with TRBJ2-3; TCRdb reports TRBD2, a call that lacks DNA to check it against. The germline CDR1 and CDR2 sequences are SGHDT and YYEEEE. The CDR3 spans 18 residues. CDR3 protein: CASSLGGGSGGPADTQYF.

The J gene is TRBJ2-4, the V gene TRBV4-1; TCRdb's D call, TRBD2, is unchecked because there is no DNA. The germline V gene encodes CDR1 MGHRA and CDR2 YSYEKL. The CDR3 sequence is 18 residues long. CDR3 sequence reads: CASSPGTSFGAAKNIQYF.

This CDR3 reads CASVRGPMNTEAFF. The chain carries TRBV6-1 and TRBJ1-1. CDR1 MNHNS and CDR2 SASEGT come from the germline V gene. The CDR3 has 14 amino acids.

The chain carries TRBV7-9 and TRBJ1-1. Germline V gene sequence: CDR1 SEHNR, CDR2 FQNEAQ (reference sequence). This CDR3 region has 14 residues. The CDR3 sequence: CASSLLQANTEAFF.

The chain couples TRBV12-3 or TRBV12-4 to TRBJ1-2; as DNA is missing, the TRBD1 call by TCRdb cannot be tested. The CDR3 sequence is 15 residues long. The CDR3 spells CASSSRGGLDYGYTF.

CDR3 region: CASSARQNTGELFF. The rearrangement links TRBV12-3 or TRBV12-4 to TRBJ2-2. This CDR3 is built from 14 residues.

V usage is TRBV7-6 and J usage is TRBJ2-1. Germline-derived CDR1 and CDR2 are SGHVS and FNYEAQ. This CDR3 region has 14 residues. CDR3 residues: CASSLTRGNNEQFF.

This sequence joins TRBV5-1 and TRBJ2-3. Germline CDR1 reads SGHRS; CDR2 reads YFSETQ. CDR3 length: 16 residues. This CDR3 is CASSSLDRPSTDTQYF.

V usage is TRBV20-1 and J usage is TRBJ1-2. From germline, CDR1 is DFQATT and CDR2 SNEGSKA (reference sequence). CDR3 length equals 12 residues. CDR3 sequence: CSARGGEEGYTF.

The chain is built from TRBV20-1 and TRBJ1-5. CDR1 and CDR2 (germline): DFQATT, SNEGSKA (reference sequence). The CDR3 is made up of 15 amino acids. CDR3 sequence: CSASGALDGNQPQHF.